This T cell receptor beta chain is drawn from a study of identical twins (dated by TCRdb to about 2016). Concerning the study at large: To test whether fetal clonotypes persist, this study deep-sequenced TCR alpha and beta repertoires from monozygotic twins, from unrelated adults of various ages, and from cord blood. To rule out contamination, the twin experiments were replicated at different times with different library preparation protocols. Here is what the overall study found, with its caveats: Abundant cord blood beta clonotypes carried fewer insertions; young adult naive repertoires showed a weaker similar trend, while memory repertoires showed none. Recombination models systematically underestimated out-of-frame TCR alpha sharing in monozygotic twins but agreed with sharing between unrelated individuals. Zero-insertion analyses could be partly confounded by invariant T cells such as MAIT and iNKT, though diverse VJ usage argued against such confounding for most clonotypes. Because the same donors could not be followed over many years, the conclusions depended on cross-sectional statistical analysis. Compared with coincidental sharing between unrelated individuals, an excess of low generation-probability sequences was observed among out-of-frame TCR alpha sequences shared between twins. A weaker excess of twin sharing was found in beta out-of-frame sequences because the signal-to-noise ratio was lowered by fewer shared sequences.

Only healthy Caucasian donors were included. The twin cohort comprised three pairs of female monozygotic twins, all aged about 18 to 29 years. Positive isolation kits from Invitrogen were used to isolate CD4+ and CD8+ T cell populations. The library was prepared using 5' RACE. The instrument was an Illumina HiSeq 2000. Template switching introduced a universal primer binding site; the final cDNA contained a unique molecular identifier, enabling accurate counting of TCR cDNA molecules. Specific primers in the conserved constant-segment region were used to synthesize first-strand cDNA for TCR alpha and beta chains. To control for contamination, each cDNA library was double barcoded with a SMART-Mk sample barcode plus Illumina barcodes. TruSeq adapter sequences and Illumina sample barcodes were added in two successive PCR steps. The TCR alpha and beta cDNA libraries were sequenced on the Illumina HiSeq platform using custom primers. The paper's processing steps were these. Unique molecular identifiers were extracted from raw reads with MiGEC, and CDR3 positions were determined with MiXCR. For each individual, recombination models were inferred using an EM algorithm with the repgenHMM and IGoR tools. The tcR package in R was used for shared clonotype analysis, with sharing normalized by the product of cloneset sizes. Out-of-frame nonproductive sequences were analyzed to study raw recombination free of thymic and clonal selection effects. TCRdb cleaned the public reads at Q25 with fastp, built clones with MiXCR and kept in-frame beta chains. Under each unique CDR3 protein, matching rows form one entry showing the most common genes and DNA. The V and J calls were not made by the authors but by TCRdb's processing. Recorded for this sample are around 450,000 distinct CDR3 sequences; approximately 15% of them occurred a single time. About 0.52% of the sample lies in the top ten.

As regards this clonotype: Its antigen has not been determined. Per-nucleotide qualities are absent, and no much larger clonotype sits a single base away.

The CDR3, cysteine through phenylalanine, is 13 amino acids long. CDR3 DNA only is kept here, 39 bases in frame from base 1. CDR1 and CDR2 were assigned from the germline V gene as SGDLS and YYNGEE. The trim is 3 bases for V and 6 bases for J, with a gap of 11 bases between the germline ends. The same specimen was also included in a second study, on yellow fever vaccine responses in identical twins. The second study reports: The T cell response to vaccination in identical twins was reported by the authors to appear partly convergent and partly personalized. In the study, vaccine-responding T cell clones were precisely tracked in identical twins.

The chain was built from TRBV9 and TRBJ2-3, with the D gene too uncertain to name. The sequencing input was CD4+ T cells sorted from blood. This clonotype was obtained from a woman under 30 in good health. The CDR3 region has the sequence CASSGNAWDTQYF. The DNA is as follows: TGTGCCAGCAGCGGAAATGCATGGGATACGCAGTATTTT.